These 14 T cell receptor beta chains were all obtained from the same sample, sequenced in a study of T cell responses to AZD1222 COVID-19 vaccine. Assay: immunoSEQ multiplex PCR; the TCRdb copy retains only in-frame clones and omits some. The sample yields around 150,000 clones, approximately 92% seen once. The input for sequencing was peripheral blood, taken 28 days after the second AZD1222 dose. These receptors all come from an adult who received the AZD1222 COVID-19 vaccine.

J is TRBJ1-2 and V is TRBV2, with unresolved D. Germline V lookup: CDR1 SNHLY, CDR2 FYNNEI. The CDR3 covers 16 residues. Trimming shortened V by 3 bases and J by 8 bases, and 22 bases separated the two germline ends. The CDR3 is CASSEKYSAILGGYTF. The CDR3 region has the DNA TGTGCCAGCAGTGAGAAGTACAGCGCGATTCTGGGAGGCTACACCTTC.

The chain employs TRBV7-2 and TRBJ2-3, with 7 bases fitting TRBD1. Germline V gene data show CDR1 as SGHTA and CDR2 as FQGNSA. CDR3 length: 13 amino acids. J gave up 3 bases and V 5 bases, and 2 bases lay outside the gene matches. The CDR3 nucleotides are TGTGCCAGCAGCACAGGGGTGACAGATACGCAGTATTTT. Its translation: CASSTGVTDTQYF.

The chain employs TRBV7-9 and TRBJ1-4; D is perhaps TRBD1 (5 bases). The CDR3 contains 14 residues. The germline V and J ends were trimmed by 2 bases and 4 bases, with 8 bases remaining between them. Looked up from germline, CDR1 is SEHNR and CDR2 is FQNEAQ (reference sequence). The DNA of the CDR3 is TGTGCCAGCAGCTTACAAGGGGTTAATGAAAAACTGTTTTTT. Its translation is CASSLQGVNEKLFF.

For the CDR3, the DNA is TGTGCCAGCACCCAGGGGGGAGCTGGAAACACCATATATTTT. Translation: CASTQGGAGNTIYF. This chain joins TRBV28 and TRBJ1-3, with 7 positions matching TRBD1. This CDR3 spans 14 amino acids. V gave up 7 bases and J gave up 2 bases; unmatched junction bases: 5. In germline, CDR1 is MDHEN, CDR2 SYDVKM.

The rearrangement links TRBV5-4 to TRBJ1-1; D is ambiguous. Germline values: CDR1 SGHNT, CDR2 YYREEE (reference sequence). This CDR3 contains 14 residues. V lost 1 base and J lost 0, with 7 bases in between. CDR3: CASSLIVLNTEAFF. The CDR3 coding sequence is TGTGCCAGCAGCTTGATCGTCCTGAACACTGAAGCTTTCTTT.

This chain joins TRBV5-1 and TRBJ2-7; D possibly uses TRBD1 or TRBD2 (9 bases each). CDR1 and CDR2 from the germline V gene are SGHRS and YFSETQ. The length of the CDR3 is 15 residues. V was shortened by 4 bases and J by 5 bases, with 19 bases between the two germline ends. The CDR3 sequence is CASSLAGQGEDEQYF. CDR3 coding DNA: TGCGCCAGCAGCCTAGCGGGACAGGGTGAAGACGAGCAGTACTTC.

Here the CDR3 reads CAISGGQGAMGKETQYF. The CDR3 DNA reads as TGTGCCATCAGTGGAGGCCAGGGGGCAATGGGCAAAGAGACCCAGTACTTC. The chain recombines TRBV10-3 with TRBJ2-5, with 8 bases that match TRBD1. Germline V lookup: CDR1 ENHRY, CDR2 SYGVKD. With 4 bases clipped from V and 3 bases from J, the junction kept 13 bases outside the gene matches. The CDR3 length is 17 residues.

The chain joins TRBV19 to TRBJ2-7, with D perhaps TRBD1 or TRBD2 (6 bases each). CDR3 length: 10 amino acids. Germline loops: CDR1 LNHDA, CDR2 SQIVND (reference sequence). The V gene lost 10 bases and the J gene lost 13 bases, with 17 bases spanning the gap. DNA of the CDR3: TGTGCCATCGAGGGGGGACACCACTACTTC. It translates to CAIEGGHHYF. Together with reference TRBV19 and TRBJ2-7, the CDR3 gives the full variable domain: DGGITQSPKYLFRKEGQNVTLSCEQNLNHDAMYWYRQDPGQGLRLIYYSQIVNDFQKGDIAEGYSVSREKKESFPLTVTSAQKNPTAFYLCAIEGGHHYFGPGTRLTVT.

The rearrangement uses TRBV28 and TRBJ1-4; D is perhaps TRBD1 (6 bases). The CDR3 has 15 residues. In germline, CDR1 is MDHEN, CDR2 SYDVKM. V lost 10 bases to trimming and J lost 6 bases, with 21 bases between them. The CDR3 DNA sequence: TGTGCCACCATAGCAACGGGGGCGGTAGATGAAAAACTGTTTTTT. As protein: CATIATGAVDEKLFF.

V is TRBV6-6 and J is TRBJ1-6; possibly TRBD1 for D (5 bases). Germline assignment: CDR1 MNHNY and CDR2 SVGAGI (reference sequence). This CDR3 spans 14 amino acids. The ends were cut back, 6 bases at V and 7 bases at J, with 13 bases in the middle. CDR3 sequence (DNA): TGTGCCAGCAGAGGGGCGGTTGAGAATTCACCCCTCCACTTT. Its translation is CASRGAVENSPLHF.

The rearrangement links TRBV4-1 to TRBJ2-5; 9 bases are shared with TRBD2. CDR1 and CDR2 (germline): MGHRA, YSYEKL. CDR3 size: 16 residues. Trimming cost V 1 base and J 7 bases; bases outside gene matches: 10. This CDR3 reads CASSQGYRGLAGTQYF. DNA for the CDR3: TGCGCCAGCAGCCAAGGATACAGGGGACTAGCCGGGACCCAGTACTTC.

The chain links TRBV6-2 or TRBV6-3 to TRBJ1-1; D is unclear. CDR3 length equals 13 residues. In germline, CDR1 is MNHEY, CDR2 SVGEGT. The V end lost 0 bases, the J end lost 2 bases, and 4 bases lay between the germline ends. As DNA, the CDR3 is TGTGCCAGCAGTTACTCAGACAACACTGAAGCTTTCTTT. Protein: CASSYSDNTEAFF.

The CDR3: CASSLAGTGEETQYF. The CDR3, as DNA: TGTGCCAGCAGCTTAGCGGGGACAGGGGAAGAGACCCAGTACTTC. This sequence joins TRBV7-2 and TRBJ2-5; TRBD1 matches at 10 bases. There are 15 residues in the CDR3. Germline CDR1 SGHTA, CDR2 FQGNSA. With 0 bases clipped from V and 3 bases from J, the junction kept 1 base outside the gene matches.

The J gene is TRBJ1-5, the V gene TRBV18; no firm D call. Germline V gene lookup returns CDR1 KGHSH and CDR2 LQKENI. The CDR3 sequence is 13 residues long. The V end lost 6 bases, the J end lost 0 bases, and 6 bases lay between the germline ends. The CDR3: CASSDYSNQPQHF. The DNA for the CDR3 is TGTGCCAGCTCCGACTATAGCAATCAGCCCCAGCATTTT.